Shown below are 14 T cell receptor beta chains from a single sample sequenced in a study of T-cell memory formation after mild COVID-19. Using its own MiXCR run on the 5' RACE reads, TCRdb lists one record per CDR3 protein. Among hundreds of thousands of distinct CDR3 sequences listed, approximately 29% were seen once. The sequenced sample consisted of PBMCs or a T cell subset sorted from them (not recorded which). These receptor sequences come from an adult woman who had mild COVID-19 (a few samples of this study predate the infection). Cell type and time point are not known.

The sample holds a few counts of this clonotype. The J gene is TRBJ2-1, the V gene TRBV6-5, with 7 bases that match TRBD2. V lost 7 bases, J lost 4 bases, and 7 bases stayed unmatched. The CDR3 covers 14 residues. CDR1 and CDR2 from the germline V gene are MNHEY and SVGAGI. CDR3 in amino acids: CASTRTRSYNEQFF. The CDR3 DNA sequence: TGTGCCAGCACTAGGACTAGATCGTACAATGAGCAGTTCTTC.

This clonotype was picked up a small number of times. V is TRBV5-1 and J is TRBJ2-3, with a weak D call TRBD2 (5 bases). Trimming left V 2 bases short and J 6 bases short, with 22 bases between. The CDR3 runs 17 residues. Germline V CDR1 and CDR2: SGHRS, YFSETQ. The CDR3 nucleotides are TGCGCCAGCAGCTTCGCCCCGGCAGGAGGATACCCGGATACGCAGTATTTT. Its protein is CASSFAPAGGYPDTQYF.

This rearrangement joins TRBV4-3 to TRBJ1-1, with 11 bases lining up with TRBD1. Trimming took 3 bases from V and 7 from J; bases not matched to a gene: 7. The germline gives CDR1 LGHNA, CDR2 YSLEER. The CDR3 totals 15 residues. The CDR3 is CASSHLDRGHNEAFF. The CDR3 coding sequence is TGCGCCAGCAGCCATTTGGACAGGGGGCATAATGAAGCTTTCTTT.

The CDR3 sequence: CASSMGLGYTEAFF. CDR3 DNA sequence: TGTGCCAGCAGCATGGGATTGGGGTACACTGAAGCTTTCTTT. V and J are TRBV5-4 and TRBJ1-1; D gene unclear. The germline CDR1 and CDR2 sequences are SGHNT and YYREEE (reference sequence). Trimming cost V 4 bases and J 3 bases, with 13 bases left between them. CDR3 length: 14 residues.

The chain combines TRBV29-1 with TRBJ2-7, with 12 bases aligning to TRBD1. Germline lookup yields CDR1 SQVTM and CDR2 ANQGSEA. Trimming took 6 bases from V and 1 from J; bases not matched to a gene: 4. The CDR3 is made up of 14 amino acids. CDR3 nucleotides: TGCAGCGTGGGGGGACAGGGGGCTTCCTACGAGCAGTACTTC. Protein product: CSVGGQGASYEQYF.

This clonotype was observed a few times. The gene calls are TRBV20-1 and TRBJ2-3, with 7 bases identical to TRBD1. CDR3 size: 15 residues. Germline CDR1 is DFQATT and CDR2 is SNEGSKA (reference sequence). The V and J ends lost 5 bases and 0 bases, in that order; junction bases with no gene match: 8. The chain's CDR3 is CSAPRGTASTDTQYF. CDR3 nucleotides: TGCAGTGCTCCGAGAGGGACAGCGAGCACAGATACGCAGTATTTT.

The rearrangement joins TRBV24-1 to TRBJ2-7; D ambiguous. CDR3 length: 14 residues. V was pared by 3 bases and J by 3 bases, with 11 bases between. Germline values: CDR1 KGHDR, CDR2 SFDVKD. The CDR3 DNA reads as TGTGCCACCAGTGATATACAAACGAACTACGAGCAGTACTTC. Its translation is CATSDIQTNYEQYF.

The V call is TRBV5-5, the J call TRBJ1-5, with D unresolved. The germline V and J ends were trimmed by 0 bases and 0 bases, with 7 bases remaining between them. The germline V gene encodes CDR1 SGHKS and CDR2 YYEKEE (reference sequence). The CDR3 loop spans 15 amino acids. The CDR3 spells CASSLGVNSNQPQHF. In nucleotides, the CDR3 is TGTGCCAGCAGCTTGGGGGTTAATAGCAATCAGCCCCAGCATTTT.

CDR3 DNA: TGTGCCACCAGTGATTCCCGGACAGGGAGTGCCTACGAGCAGTACTTC. It specifies CATSDSRTGSAYEQYF. The V call is TRBV24-1, the J call TRBJ2-7; the match to TRBD1 covers 8 bases. Unmatched junction bases numbered 7, after V lost 2 bases and J lost 2 bases. Germline values: CDR1 KGHDR, CDR2 SFDVKD. This CDR3 contains 16 residues.

This clonotype came up a few times. CDR3 coding DNA: TGTGCCAGCAGTTACGCGGGACACCCTAATGAAAAACTGTTTTTT. Protein sequence: CASSYAGHPNEKLFF. The chain links TRBV6-5 to TRBJ1-4, with a tentative D call TRBD1 (6 bases). V lost 2 bases, J lost 3 bases, and 10 bases lay in between. CDR3 length: 15 amino acids. Germline V gene sequence: CDR1 MNHEY, CDR2 SVGAGI.

This clonotype was detected a few times. V gene TRBV29-1 combines with J gene TRBJ2-3, with TRBD1 as a possible D gene (6 bases). This CDR3 is built from 14 residues. Germline loops: CDR1 SQVTM, CDR2 ANQGSEA. V lost 7 bases and J 2 bases, leaving 16 bases between the germline ends. CDR3: CSDRDHLSTDTQYF. In nucleotides, the CDR3 is TGCAGCGACAGGGACCATCTCTCCACAGATACGCAGTATTTT.

J is TRBJ1-5 and V is TRBV24-1; D is undetermined. V was pared by 4 bases and J by 2 bases, with 11 bases between. The CDR3 extends over 15 amino acids. Germline V lookup: CDR1 KGHDR, CDR2 SFDVKD. CDR3 sequence reads: CATSESRPGNQPQHF. In DNA form, the CDR3 reads TGTGCCACCAGTGAGTCCCGGCCCGGCAATCAGCCCCAGCATTTT.

This clonotype has more than one count but fewer than ten. The chain employs TRBV12-3 or TRBV12-4 and TRBJ2-7, with a possible D match to TRBD1 (6 bases). The CDR3 extends over 12 amino acids. The V and J ends lost 6 bases and 5 bases respectively, with 11 bases between them. In nucleotides, the CDR3 is TGTGCCAGCAGCTACAGGGTGGACGAGCAGTACTTC. Its translation is CASSYRVDEQYF.

J is TRBJ2-7 and V is TRBV5-1; perhaps D is TRBD1 or TRBD2 (6 bases each). From germline, CDR1 is SGHRS and CDR2 YFSETQ. V gave up 3 bases and J gave up 2 bases, with 15 bases separating them. CDR3 size: 15 residues. CDR3 in amino acids: CASSSGRGRAYEQYF. The CDR3 region has the DNA TGCGCCAGCAGCTCAGGACGGGGGCGAGCCTACGAGCAGTACTTC.